Detailed here is one T cell receptor (beta chain). Losses at the gene ends were 2 bases for V and 3 bases for J; bases not matched to a gene: 2. The CDR3 is 15 amino acids. CDR1 KGHSH and CDR2 LQKENI come from the germline V gene. The sample belongs to a study of shared clonotypes between healthy human individuals. Method: immunoSEQ multiplex PCR; TCRdb's copy keeps in-frame clones and lacks some. The sample has some 1.4 million clones, approximately 97% seen once. J is TRBJ2-7 and V is TRBV18; 12 bases fit TRBD2. Material: naive CD4+ T cells sorted from blood. Subset reported: CD45RA+ positively selected. This sequence was found in a man aged 25 to 45 in good health. The CDR3 loop reads CASSPLTSGSYEQYF. The CDR3 coding sequence is TGTGCCAGCTCACCATTGACTAGCGGGAGCTACGAGCAGTACTTC.